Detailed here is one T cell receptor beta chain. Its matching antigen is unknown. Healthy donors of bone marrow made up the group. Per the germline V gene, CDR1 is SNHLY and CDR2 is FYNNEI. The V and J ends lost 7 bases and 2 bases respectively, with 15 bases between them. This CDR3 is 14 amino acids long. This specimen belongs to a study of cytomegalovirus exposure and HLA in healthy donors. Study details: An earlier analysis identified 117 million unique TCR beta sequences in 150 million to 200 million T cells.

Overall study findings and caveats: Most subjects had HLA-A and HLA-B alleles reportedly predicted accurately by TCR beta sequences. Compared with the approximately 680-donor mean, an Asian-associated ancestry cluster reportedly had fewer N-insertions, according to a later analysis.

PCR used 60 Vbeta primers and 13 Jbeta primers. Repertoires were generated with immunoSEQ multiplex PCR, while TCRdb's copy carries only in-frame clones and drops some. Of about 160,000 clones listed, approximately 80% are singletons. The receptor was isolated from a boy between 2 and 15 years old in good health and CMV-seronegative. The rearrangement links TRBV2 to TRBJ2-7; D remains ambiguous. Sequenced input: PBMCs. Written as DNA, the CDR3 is TGTGCCAGCAAGCACGGCCTTGGGGCCTACGAGCAGTACGTC. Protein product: CASKHGLGAYEQYV.